This T cell receptor (beta chain) was recorded in a study of CD8 T cells in Susac syndrome. The wider study: Sequenced Susac syndrome patients included five or six with active disease and eight who were in remission.

Reverse transcription of 0.5 to 1 ug RNA was performed with random hexamers. Multiplex PCR with immunoSEQ amplified the TCR beta CDR3 across 54 Vbeta and 13 Jbeta. TCRdb recomputed calls from the immunoSEQ multiplex PCR reads with MiXCR, one row per CDR3 protein. The sample lists 77,000 or so distinct CDR3 sequences; roughly 91% were seen once. In Susac syndrome patients, recently defined diagnostic criteria for definite or probable disease were met. Trimming left V 3 bases short and J 0 bases short, with 12 bases between. This CDR3 contains 14 residues. Germline loops: CDR1 DFQATT, CDR2 SNEGSKA (reference sequence).

The specimen sequenced was CD4+ T cells from PBMCs. The receptor was derived from a human donor with Susac syndrome. The chain combines TRBV20-1 with TRBJ2-7; D not resolved. In DNA form, the CDR3 reads TGCAGTGCTAGGGAACGGCGGAACTCCTACGAGCAGTACTTC. Translation gives CSARERRNSYEQYF.